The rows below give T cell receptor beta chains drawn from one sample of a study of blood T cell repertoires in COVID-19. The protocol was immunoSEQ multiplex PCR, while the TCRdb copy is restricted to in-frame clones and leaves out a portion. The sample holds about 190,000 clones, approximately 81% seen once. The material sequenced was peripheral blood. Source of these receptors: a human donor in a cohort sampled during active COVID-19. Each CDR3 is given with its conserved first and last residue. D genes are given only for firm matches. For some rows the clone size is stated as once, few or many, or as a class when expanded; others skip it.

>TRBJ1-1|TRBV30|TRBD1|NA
CAWKVGLQGTEAFF
TGTGCCTGGAAGGTTGGGCTACAGGGGACTGAAGCTTTCTTT
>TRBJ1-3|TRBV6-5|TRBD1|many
CASVSGGAEGNTIYF
TGTGCCAGCGTCTCAGGGGGCGCCGAAGGAAACACCATATATTTT
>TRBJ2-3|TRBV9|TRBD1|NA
CASSQTGGQASTDTQYF
TGTGCCAGCAGCCAGACCGGGGGACAGGCTAGCACAGATACGCAGTATTTT
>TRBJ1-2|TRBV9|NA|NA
CASSVEGVYGYTF
TGTGCCAGCAGCGTAGAAGGGGTCTATGGCTACACCTTC
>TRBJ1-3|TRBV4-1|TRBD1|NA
CASSQVRGTGGGNTIYF
TGCGCCAGCAGCCAAGTCAGGGGAACAGGGGGAGGAAACACCATATATTTT
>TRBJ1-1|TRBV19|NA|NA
CASSIISGATNTEAFF
TGTGCCAGTAGTATAATCTCAGGGGCGACGAACACTGAAGCTTTCTTT
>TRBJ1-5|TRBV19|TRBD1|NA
CASSILGGQGAQPQHF
TGTGCCAGTAGTATATTAGGCGGACAGGGCGCTCAGCCCCAGCATTTT
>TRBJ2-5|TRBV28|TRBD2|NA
CASSLSSGRPETQYF
TGTGCCAGCAGTTTAAGTAGCGGGAGACCGGAGACCCAGTACTTC
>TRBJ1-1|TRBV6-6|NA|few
CASSRQGNTEAFF
TGTGCCAGCAGTAGGCAGGGGAACACTGAAGCTTTCTTT
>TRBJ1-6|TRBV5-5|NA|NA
CASSLGARENSPLHF
TGTGCCAGCAGCTTGGGGGCCCGGGAGAATTCACCCCTCCACTTT
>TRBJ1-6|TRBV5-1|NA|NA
CASSSSAGLDSPLHF
TGCGCCAGCAGCTCCTCAGCGGGGCTCGATTCACCCCTCCACTTT
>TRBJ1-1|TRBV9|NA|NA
CASSVGGWGGAFF
TGTGCCAGCAGCGTAGGCGGTTGGGGGGGAGCTTTCTTT
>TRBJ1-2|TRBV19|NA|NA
CASTVEQGYGYTF
TGTGCCAGTACCGTGGAACAGGGTTATGGCTACACCTTC
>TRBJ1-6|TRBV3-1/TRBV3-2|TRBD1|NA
CASSQAGQGTHSPLHF
TGTGCCAGCAGCCAGGCTGGACAGGGGACTCATTCACCCCTCCACTTT
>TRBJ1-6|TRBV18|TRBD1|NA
CASSLSGQGAYSPLHF
TGTGCCAGCTCACTCAGCGGACAGGGGGCGTATTCACCCCTCCACTTT
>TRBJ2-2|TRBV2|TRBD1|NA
CASRDRGPGELFF
TGTGCCAGCAGAGACAGGGGTCCCGGGGAGCTGTTTTTT
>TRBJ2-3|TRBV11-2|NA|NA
CASRRSTDTQYF
TGTGCCAGCAGGCGGAGCACAGATACGCAGTATTTT
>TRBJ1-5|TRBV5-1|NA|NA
CAGQPYGLRHQPQHF
TGCGCCGGACAGCCCTACGGACTGAGGCATCAGCCCCAGCATTTT
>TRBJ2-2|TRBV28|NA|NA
CASSLPTGNTGELFF
TGTGCCAGCAGTTTACCAACAGGGAACACCGGGGAGCTGTTTTTT
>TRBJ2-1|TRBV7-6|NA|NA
CASSSRRGSSYNEQFF
TGTGCCAGCAGCTCTCGACGGGGGAGCTCCTACAATGAGCAGTTCTTC
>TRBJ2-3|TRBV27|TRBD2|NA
CASNPSGVATDTQYF
TGTGCCAGCAACCCTAGCGGGGTTGCAACAGATACGCAGTATTTT
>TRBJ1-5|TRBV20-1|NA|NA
CSASPNSIYSNQPQHF
TGCAGTGCTAGTCCCAACAGTATCTATAGCAATCAGCCCCAGCATTTT
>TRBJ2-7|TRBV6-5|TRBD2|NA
CASSWTSGIYEQYF
TGTGCCAGCAGTTGGACTAGCGGGATCTACGAGCAGTACTTC
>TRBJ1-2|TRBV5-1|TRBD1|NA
CASSPTGDRGESGYTF
TGCGCCAGCAGCCCAACGGGCGACAGGGGGGAAAGTGGCTACACCTTC
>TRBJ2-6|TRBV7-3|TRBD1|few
CASSTQTGFGANVLTF
TGTGCCAGCAGCACCCAGACAGGGTTCGGGGCCAACGTCCTGACTTTC
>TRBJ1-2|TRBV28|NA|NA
CASSFPGSALYGYTF
TGTGCCAGCAGTTTCCCGGGGAGCGCTCTTTATGGCTATACCTTC
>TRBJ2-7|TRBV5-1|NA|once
CASSLVLDSKREQYF
TGCGCCAGCAGCTTGGTCCTAGACAGCAAAAGGGAGCAGTACTTC
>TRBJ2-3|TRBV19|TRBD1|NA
CASTSGQRGTDTQYF
TGTGCCAGTACCTCGGGACAGCGTGGCACAGATACGCAGTATTTT
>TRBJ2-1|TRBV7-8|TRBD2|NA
CASSLLAGVVRGEQFF
TGTGCCAGCAGCCTTCTAGCGGGAGTAGTTAGGGGTGAGCAGTTCTTC
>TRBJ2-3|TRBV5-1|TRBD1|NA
CASSGTETSTDTQYF
TGCGCCAGCAGCGGGACAGAGACTAGCACAGATACGCAGTATTTT
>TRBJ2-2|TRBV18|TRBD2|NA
CASSGLAANTGELFF
TGTGCCAGCTCCGGACTAGCGGCGAACACCGGGGAGCTGTTTTTT
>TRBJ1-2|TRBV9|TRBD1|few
CASSLSPGQGLRGYTF
TGTGCCAGCAGCCTCTCACCGGGACAGGGGCTTCGTGGCTACACCTTC
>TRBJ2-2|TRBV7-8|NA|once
CASSSQGSGELFF
TGTGCCAGCAGCTCGCAGGGGTCCGGGGAGCTGTTTTTT
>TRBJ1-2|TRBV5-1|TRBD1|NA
CASSLGTVGSFGYTF
TGCGCCAGCAGCTTAGGGACAGTGGGGAGCTTTGGCTACACCTTC
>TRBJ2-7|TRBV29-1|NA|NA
CSTKEGYEQYF
TGCAGCACCAAGGAGGGCTACGAGCAGTACTTC
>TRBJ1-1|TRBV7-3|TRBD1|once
CASSTGTGGAAFF
TGTGCCAGCAGCACCGGGACAGGGGGCGCAGCTTTCTTT
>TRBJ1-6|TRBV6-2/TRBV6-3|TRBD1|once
CASSVRDRGTSPPLHF
TGTGCCAGCAGTGTCCGGGACAGGGGAACTTCTCCACCCCTCCACTTT